A selection of T cell receptor beta chains follows, all from one sample in a study of molecular identifiers for immune sequencing clone quantification. TCRdb called the PCR reads again in MiXCR, with one record for every CDR3 protein. The sample consists of approximately 97,000 distinct CDR3 sequences, 20% to 25% of them appearing once. Sequenced sample: naive CD8+ T cells from blood, with Jurkat cell RNA spiked in. The receptors originated from a human donor in good health. Some libraries in this study had Jurkat cell RNA spiked in. Each CDR3 is given with its conserved first and last residue. D genes are given only for firm matches. Size values are once, few and many counts, or a class for expanded clones, and some rows have none.

v_gene	abundance	d_gene	j_gene	CDR3nt	CDR3aa
TRBV7-9	NA	NA	TRBJ2-7	TGTGCCAGCAGCTTCCTCGGAGGGGGGGCCGACGAGCAGTACTTC	CASSFLGGGADEQYF
TRBV4-2	few	NA	TRBJ2-2	TGTGCCAGCAGCCCGGACCGCGGGGAGCTGTTTTTT	CASSPDRGELFF
TRBV28	many	NA	TRBJ2-3	TGTGCCAGCAGCCAGATCGGGGATACGCAGTATTTT	CASSQIGDTQYF
TRBV25-1	many	NA	TRBJ2-3	TGTGCCAGCAGTGGGACTTACACAGATACGCAGTATTTT	CASSGTYTDTQYF
TRBV3-1	NA	NA	TRBJ1-5	TGTGCCAGCAGCCAAGATACAGGGTTACCCCAGCATTTT	CASSQDTGLPQHF
TRBV29-1	many	NA	TRBJ2-7	TGCAGCGTGGAGGGCCCGGTTGGCTTCAGCTCCTACGAGCAGTACTTC	CSVEGPVGFSSYEQYF
TRBV3-1	NA	NA	TRBJ2-1	TGTGCCAGCAGCCGGGCCCCAACCAAATTAACCTACAATGAGCAGTTCTTC	CASSRAPTKLTYNEQFF
TRBV12-5	NA	NA	TRBJ2-7	TGTGCTAGTGGTCCCGGGACCTATACCTACGAGCAGTACTTC	CASGPGTYTYEQYF
TRBV7-6	few	TRBD2	TRBJ2-7	TGTGCCAGCAGCTTCGATCCGGTCGGGGGGTCCTACGAGCAGTACTTC	CASSFDPVGGSYEQYF
TRBV11-2	few	NA	TRBJ1-5	TGTGCCAGCAGCTTAGATCGGGGGTTAGGACAGCCCCAGCATTTT	CASSLDRGLGQPQHF
TRBV6-2/TRBV6-3	NA	NA	TRBJ1-4	TGTGCCAGCAGGGAGGACGTGGTTGAAAAACTGTTTTTT	CASREDVVEKLFF
TRBV7-9	many	NA	TRBJ2-1	TGTGCCAGCAGCTTAGGTTTCGGTGAGCAGTTCTTC	CASSLGFGEQFF
TRBV14	NA	NA	TRBJ2-7	TGTGCCAGCAGCCAAGATGAGGTTTGGGGTCCCGGGACTGACGAGCAGTACTTC	CASSQDEVWGPGTDEQYF
TRBV18	many	NA	TRBJ2-3	TGTGCCAGCTCACCTACCGGGACGAATACGCAGTATTTT	CASSPTGTNTQYF
TRBV19	few	NA	TRBJ1-6	TGTGCCAGTAGTATGGGTCAGGGGACTTCACCCCTCCACTTT	CASSMGQGTSPLHF
TRBV19	NA	NA	TRBJ2-2	TGTGCCAGTACCCCAAGGGCCACACAAACCGGGGAGCTGTTTTTT	CASTPRATQTGELFF
TRBV7-8	many	NA	TRBJ2-7	TGTGCCAGCAGCTCGAAACCGGGGTCCTACGAGCAGTACTTC	CASSSKPGSYEQYF
TRBV3-1	many	NA	TRBJ2-2	TGTGCCAGCAGCCGTAGACAAAACACCGGGGAGCTGTTTTTT	CASSRRQNTGELFF
TRBV20-1	many	TRBD1	TRBJ1-6	TGCAGTGCTACTAAGGGACAGCATAATTCACCCCTCCACTTT	CSATKGQHNSPLHF
TRBV5-5	NA	NA	TRBJ1-3	TGTGCCAGCAGCCTAGAACGGTCGTCTGGAAACACCATATATTTT	CASSLERSSGNTIYF
TRBV11-2	many	TRBD2	TRBJ2-7	TGTGCCAGCAGCCCGATCATCGGGGGGGACGAGCAGTACTTC	CASSPIIGGDEQYF
TRBV7-9	many	NA	TRBJ2-3	TGTGCCAGCAGCTCCGGGGTGGGGGCGGTCGGCACAGATACGCAGTATTTT	CASSSGVGAVGTDTQYF
TRBV15	NA	NA	TRBJ2-1	TGTGCCACCAGCAGAGATTTTGCGGGTCCCTACAATGGGCAGTTCTTC	CATSRDFAGPYNGQFF
TRBV29-1	NA	TRBD1	TRBJ2-3	TGCAGCGCTGACGGACACTGGGACAGGGGAGGCGCTCCGCAGTATTTT	CSADGHWDRGGAPQYF
TRBV4-1	many	TRBD2	TRBJ2-1	TGCGCCAGCAGCGTCCGACTAGCGGGGCCCAATGAGCAGTTCTTC	CASSVRLAGPNEQFF
TRBV4-1	many	TRBD2	TRBJ2-5	TGCGCCAGCAGCCAAGATCCGGGAGGCCAAGAGACCCAGTACTTC	CASSQDPGGQETQYF
TRBV7-6	NA	NA	TRBJ2-3	TGTGCCAGCGGCCTAGCCCCGGACGGTTTCCCACCGCAGTATTTT	CASGLAPDGFPPQYF
TRBV5-1	few	TRBD1	TRBJ2-1	TGCGCCAGCAGACCAGACAGGGTGGGTGAGCAGTTCTTC	CASRPDRVGEQFF
TRBV6-1	many	NA	TRBJ2-7	TGTGCCAGCAGTGACAAACAGGGTGGTATGCACGAGCAGTACTTC	CASSDKQGGMHEQYF